A selection of T cell receptor beta chains follows, all from one sample in a study of CD8+CD57+ T cells in acquired aplastic anemia. TCRdb independently ran MiXCR on the reads; one entry per CDR3 protein. Of 95,000 to 150,000 distinct CDR3 sequences in the sample, approximately 61% are singletons; the top ten hold roughly 29%. The material sequenced was sorted CD4+, CD8+, or CD8+CD57+ T cells (not recorded which) from PBMCs. These receptors all stem from a human donor with aplastic anemia. CDR3s include the opening cysteine and the closing phenylalanine or tryptophan. A D gene is named only where the DNA matches it firmly. Part of the rows lack a size; the others show once, few, many or a class for expanded clones.

>NA|NA|TRBV7-9|15|TRBJ1-2
CASSPGAAANYGYTF
TGTGCCAGCAGCCCTGGAGCCGCTGCGAACTATGGCTACACCTTC
>NA|few|TRBV25-1|12|TRBJ1-1
CASRDSWTEAFF
TGTGCCAGCAGGGACAGCTGGACTGAAGCTTTCTTT
>NA|NA|TRBV5-6|17|TRBJ2-3
CASSFRAGGGPTDTQYF
TGTGCCAGCAGCTTCCGAGCGGGCGGAGGGCCCACAGATACGCAGTATTTT
>NA|many|TRBV4-1|14|TRBJ2-7
CASSQEGDLSEQYF
TGCGCCAGCAGCCAAGAAGGGGATTTGAGCGAGCAGTACTTC
>TRBD2|NA|TRBV7-9|15|TRBJ2-7
CASNNPGLAAYEQYF
TGTGCCAGCAACAACCCGGGACTAGCGGCCTACGAGCAGTACTTC
>NA|NA|TRBV7-9|12|TRBJ1-2
CASSLWGYGYTF
TGTGCCAGCAGCCTCTGGGGCTATGGCTACACCTTC
>TRBD1|NA|TRBV7-9|12|TRBJ2-1
CASSLPTGGLFF
TGTGCCAGCAGCTTGCCTACAGGGGGCCTGTTCTTC
>NA|many|TRBV6-1|11|TRBJ2-7
CASFSSYEQYF
TGTGCCAGCTTCAGCTCCTACGAGCAGTACTTC
>TRBD1|NA|TRBV6-1|14|TRBJ1-6
CATIEQGKRSPLHF
TGTGCCACCATTGAACAGGGGAAACGGTCACCCCTCCACTTT
>TRBD1|NA|TRBV7-9|13|TRBJ2-7
CASSQTGGYEQYF
TGTGCCAGCAGCCAAACAGGGGGTTACGAGCAGTACTTC
>NA|NA|TRBV5-1|13|TRBJ1-2
CASSPGTGSGYTF
TGCGCCAGCAGCCCGGGAACAGGGAGTGGCTACACCTTC
>NA|NA|TRBV12-3/TRBV12-4|15|TRBJ1-2
CASSLGGGGNYGYTF
TGTGCCAGCAGTTTGGGAGGAGGGGGTAACTATGGCTACACCTTC
>NA|NA|TRBV7-3|13|TRBJ1-2
CASSLMRSYGYTF
TGTGCCAGCAGCTTAATGCGAAGCTATGGCTACACCTTC
>NA|few|TRBV10-3|15|TRBJ1-2
CAISESRDLPYGYTF
TGTGCCATCAGTGAGTCTCGCGACCTACCCTATGGCTACACCTTC
>NA|NA|TRBV20-1|13|TRBJ2-7
CSARDTRNYEQYF
TGCAGTGCTAGAGATACCAGGAACTACGAGCAGTACTTC
>TRBD2|few|TRBV27|12|TRBJ2-7
CASSREGYEQYF
TGTGCCAGCAGCCGGGAGGGCTACGAGCAGTACTTC
>TRBD2|few|TRBV19|13|TRBJ2-2
CASSWGGTGELFF
TGTGCCAGTAGTTGGGGGGGTACCGGGGAGCTGTTTTTT
>TRBD1|NA|TRBV2|13|TRBJ1-5
CASRGTGRRPQHF
TGTGCCAGCCGAGGGACAGGGAGGCGGCCCCAGCATTTT
>NA|NA|TRBV24-1|13|TRBJ2-1
CATSGAATYEQFF
TGTGCCACCTCCGGGGCGGCAACCTACGAGCAGTTCTTC
>NA|many|TRBV25-1|13|TRBJ2-1
CASSGSSYNEQFF
TGTGCCAGCAGTGGCAGCTCCTACAATGAGCAGTTCTTC
>NA|NA|TRBV2|15|TRBJ2-5
CASSASLEHQETQYF
TGTGCCAGCAGTGCCTCGCTGGAGCACCAAGAGACCCAGTACTTC
>NA|NA|TRBV4-1|13|TRBJ2-7
CASSQVMEGEQYF
TGCGCCAGCAGCCAAGTTATGGAGGGCGAGCAGTACTTC
>NA|few|TRBV10-1|14|TRBJ2-3
CASSEGGNTDTQYF
TGCGCCAGCAGTGAGGGGGGTAACACAGATACGCAGTATTTT
>TRBD1|few|TRBV2|14|TRBJ1-4
CASRRDRDYEKLFF
TGTGCCAGCAGGAGGGACAGGGACTATGAAAAACTGTTTTTT
>NA|NA|TRBV19|12|TRBJ1-6
CASSPEGWALHF
TGTGCCAGTAGTCCAGAAGGGTGGGCCCTCCACTTT